This TCR beta chain stems from a study of beta chain features in type 1 diabetes. Study-level findings and limits: Any PCR bias toward short templates would affect both groups alike.

The table lists this clone with a few counts. The antigen remains unidentified. Other DNA sequences in the sample encode the same CDR3. The investigators reverse transcribed all of the isolated RNA, so they sequenced expressed TCRB transcripts. The protocol was immunoSEQ multiplex PCR, while the TCRdb copy is restricted to in-frame clones and leaves out a portion. Of over 500,000 clones listed, 15% to 19% are singletons. The TCR comes from a man between 18 and 35 years old in good health. Sequenced material: naive CD4+ T cells from blood.

This chain's CDR3 is CASSPRGGNYGYTF. DNA of the CDR3: TGTGCCAGCAGCCCTCGGGGAGGAAACTATGGCTACACCTTC. This chain links TRBV27 with TRBJ1-2; D not certain. Trimming left V 6 bases short and J 2 bases short, with 13 bases between. Germline assignment: CDR1 MNHEY and CDR2 SMNVEV (reference sequence). CDR3 length equals 14 residues.